The 30 T cell receptor beta chains reported below all come from one sample, sequenced in a study of shared clonotypes between healthy human individuals (dated by TCRdb to the early 2020s). CD8 naive samples were obtained by positive selection for CCR7 among CD45RO-negative cells, yielding a CD45RA+CCR7+ population from which TemRA cells were excluded. Libraries were made using the immunoSEQ multiplex PCR assay. TCRdb limited this immuneACCESS table to in-frame rearrangements with V and J called. A share of clones is missing; checked studies link under half to unresolved V genes, and the rest is unexplained. The sample profile shows hundreds of thousands of clones; around 95% of them were found once. Less than 0.13% of the sample lies in the top ten. The sample was naive CD8+ T cells sorted from blood. This sample's cell subset or site label indicates: CD45RA+CCR7+. These receptors originate from a woman aged 30 to 39 in good health.

The chain has TRBV27 and TRBJ2-2, with a weak D call TRBD2 (5 bases). Germline V gene data show CDR1 as MNHEY and CDR2 as SMNVEV (reference sequence). CDR3 length: 16 amino acids. The V end was cut by 3 bases, the J end by 1 base, with 12 bases between. CDR3 nucleotide sequence: TGTGCCAGCAGTTTTATCGGGAAGTTGAACACCGGGGAGCTGTTTTTT. Amino acids: CASSFIGKLNTGELFF.

The chain joins TRBV19 to TRBJ1-1; the D is unclear. V lost 3 bases to trimming and J lost 4 bases, with 9 bases between them. In germline, CDR1 is LNHDA, CDR2 SQIVND (reference sequence). CDR3 length: 13 amino acids. CDR3 nucleotide sequence: TGTGCCAGTAGTATGTGGGGAAGCACTGAAGCTTTCTTT. Amino acid sequence: CASSMWGSTEAFF.

The rearrangement links TRBV4-1 to TRBJ2-3, with D possibly being TRBD2 (6 bases). Germline lookup yields CDR1 MGHRA and CDR2 YSYEKL. Trimming removed 2 bases from V and 7 bases from J, with 13 bases in between. This CDR3 contains 14 residues. CDR3 region: CASSQRDFVHTQYF. The CDR3, as DNA: TGCGCCAGCAGCCAACGGGACTTCGTACATACGCAGTATTTT.

Only one count was recorded for this clone. The rearrangement uses TRBV19 and TRBJ1-1; TRBD1 aligns across 7 bases. The junction had 8 bases not matched to a gene; V was cut back by 5 bases and J by 2 bases. The CDR3 is 15 residues long. Germline values: CDR1 LNHDA, CDR2 SQIVND (reference sequence). The CDR3 nucleotides read TGTGCCAGTAGTCCGCAGGGGGTAGGAAACACTGAAGCTTTCTTT. Its translation: CASSPQGVGNTEAFF.

This clone was seen only once. CDR3 protein: CASSLEGGMTDTQYF. The CDR3 bases are TGCGCCAGCAGCTTGGAAGGCGGGATGACAGATACGCAGTATTTT. The J gene is TRBJ2-3, the V gene TRBV5-1; D perhaps matches TRBD2 (6 bases). The CDR3 has 15 amino acids. Looked up from germline, CDR1 is SGHRS and CDR2 is YFSETQ. The V end lost 0 bases, the J end lost 3 bases, and 11 bases lay between the germline ends. Combining the CDR3 with reference TRBV5-1 and TRBJ2-3 gives the whole variable domain KAGVTQTPRYLIKTRGQQVTLSCSPISGHRSVSWYQQTPGQGLQFLFEYFSETQRNKGNFPGRFSGRQFSNSRSEMNVSTLELGDSALYLCASSLEGGMTDTQYFGPGTRLTVL.

This chain joins TRBV6-5 and TRBJ1-1, with 7 bases fitting TRBD1. Germline-derived CDR1 and CDR2 are MNHEY and SVGAGI. The CDR3 loop spans 14 amino acids. The V gene end was trimmed by 0 bases and the J gene end by 4 bases; junction bases not matched to a gene: 2. CDR3 sequence reads: CASSYSQGGTEAFF. CDR3 coding DNA: TGTGCCAGCAGTTACTCTCAGGGGGGCACTGAAGCTTTCTTT.

This clone was seen only a few times. The chain is built from TRBV28 and TRBJ1-5; TRBD1 is a possible D gene (6 bases). Germline V CDR1 and CDR2: MDHEN, SYDVKM. The CDR3 consists of 14 residues. Trimming pared 0 bases from V and 5 bases from J, leaving 8 bases between. The CDR3 coding sequence is TGTGCCAGCAGTTTATGGGCAGGGGATCAGCCCCAGCATTTT. Protein product: CASSLWAGDQPQHF.

This chain joins TRBV6-5 and TRBJ2-5; a weak D match, TRBD1 (6 bases). The CDR3 consists of 15 residues. Trimming left V 6 bases short and J 0 bases short, with 14 bases between. Looked up from germline, CDR1 is MNHEY and CDR2 is SVGAGI. The CDR3, as DNA: TGTGCCAGCAGCCCTGACAGGCGGTACCAAGAGACCCAGTACTTC. Translating gives CASSPDRRYQETQYF.

The sample holds one count of this clone. The rearrangement joins TRBV10-1 to TRBJ2-2, with TRBD1 as a possible D gene (5 bases). The V end lost 3 bases, the J end lost 7 bases, and 18 bases lay between the germline ends. CDR1 WNHNN and CDR2 SYGVQD come from the germline V gene (reference sequence). This CDR3 is 16 amino acids long. The CDR3 reads CASSDLQGKYNGELFF. The CDR3 coding sequence is TGCGCCAGCAGTGATTTGCAGGGAAAATACAACGGGGAGCTGTTTTTT.

A single count supports this clone. The genes are TRBV19 and TRBJ2-5; D possibly matches TRBD1 or TRBD2 (5 bases each). V dropped 5 bases and J dropped 2 bases, with 18 bases sitting between them. The CDR3 covers 16 residues. CDR1 is LNHDA and CDR2 is SQIVND in the germline V gene (reference sequence). For the CDR3, the DNA is TGTGCCAGTAGTCCAACCCAGGGACCGCTTCAAGAGACCCAGTACTTC. It encodes CASSPTQGPLQETQYF.

This chain links TRBV2 with TRBJ1-1; D remains ambiguous. The CDR3 has 13 residues. Trimming took 4 bases from V and 0 from J, leaving 6 bases between them. Per germline, CDR1 SNHLY and CDR2 FYNNEI. The CDR3 region is CASSVAMNTEAFF. The CDR3 nucleotides are TGTGCCAGCAGTGTCGCTATGAACACTGAAGCTTTCTTT.

This chain links TRBV15 with TRBJ2-7; D not certain. In germline, CDR1 is LNHNV, CDR2 YYDKDF (reference sequence). Trimming removed 0 bases from V and 3 bases from J, with 9 bases in between. The CDR3 is 14 amino acids. The CDR3 is CATSRDLEDYEQYF. For the CDR3, the DNA is TGTGCCACCAGCAGAGATCTAGAGGACTACGAGCAGTACTTC.

The rearrangement links TRBV14 to TRBJ2-7; D may be TRBD2 (7 bases). Germline V gene sequence: CDR1 SGHDN, CDR2 FVKESK. Deletions cut 0 bases from V and 4 bases from J, with 13 bases between. The length of the CDR3 is 15 residues. This CDR3 is CASSQDRGGWYEQYF. CDR3 bases: TGTGCCAGCAGCCAAGATCGCGGGGGCTGGTACGAGCAGTACTTC.

This clone was recorded only once. The chain combines TRBV27 with TRBJ1-1; D remains ambiguous. The CDR3 is 13 residues long. V lost 1 base to trimming and J lost 7 bases, with 10 bases between them. Germline V lookup: CDR1 MNHEY, CDR2 SMNVEV (reference sequence). CDR3 amino acids: CASSLLGVNEAFF. CDR3 coding DNA: TGTGCCAGCAGTTTATTAGGAGTTAATGAAGCTTTCTTT.

V and J are TRBV28 and TRBJ2-2; no clear D gene. The germline V gene encodes CDR1 MDHEN and CDR2 SYDVKM. The CDR3 runs to 11 residues. Trimming removed 7 bases from V and 8 bases from J, with 8 bases in between. CDR3 in DNA: TGTGCCAGCATCCACGAGGGGGAGCTGTTTTTT. It encodes CASIHEGELFF.

The rearrangement links TRBV25-1 to TRBJ2-5; 8 bases agree with TRBD2. The germline V gene encodes CDR1 MGHDK and CDR2 SYGVNS. The CDR3 has 17 residues. J lost 0 bases, V lost 2 bases, and 8 bases had no gene match. For the CDR3, the DNA is TGTGCCAGCAGTGAACGGTTACCGGGAGGGTACCAAGAGACCCAGTACTTC. It translates to CASSERLPGGYQETQYF. Full variable domain (outside the CDR3, taken from reference TRBV25-1 and TRBJ2-5): EADIYQTPRYLVIGTGKKITLECSQTMGHDKMYWYQQDPGMELHLIHYSYGVNSTEKGDLSSESTVSRIRTEHFPLTLESARPSHTSQYLCASSERLPGGYQETQYFGPGTRLLVL.

The V call is TRBV7-9, the J call TRBJ2-2, with no clear D. The CDR3 sequence is 14 residues long. Germline values: CDR1 SEHNR, CDR2 FQNEAQ (reference sequence). V was clipped by 3 bases and J by 5 bases, with 10 bases between them. The DNA for the CDR3 is TGTGCCAGCAGCTTCATTCATGGGACCGGGGAGCTGTTTTTT. Its translation: CASSFIHGTGELFF.

The chain joins TRBV9 to TRBJ1-1; D gene ambiguous. CDR3 length: 13 amino acids. Trimming removed 4 bases from V and 6 bases from J, with 13 bases in between. The V gene's germline CDR1 is SGDLS and CDR2 YYNGEE. In DNA, the CDR3 is TGTGCCAGCAGCCCAGATGTCCAGGCTGAAGCTTTCTTT. Its protein product is CASSPDVQAEAFF.

This sequence joins TRBV27 and TRBJ2-7; D tentatively fits TRBD1 or TRBD2 (5 bases each). V was clipped by 5 bases and J by 7 bases, with 15 bases between them. The germline CDR1 and CDR2 sequences are MNHEY and SMNVEV (reference sequence). The CDR3 totals 13 residues. CDR3 region: CASSTAGRGEQYF. CDR3 nucleotides: TGTGCCAGCAGTACCGCAGGGAGAGGGGAGCAGTACTTC.

The chain couples TRBV6-1 to TRBJ2-7; TRBD2 matches 10 bases. CDR1 is MNHNS, CDR2 SASEGT, per germline. V trimming: 4 bases; J trimming: 3 bases; junction bases outside the gene matches: 9. The CDR3 covers 16 residues. The CDR3 DNA follows: TGTGCCAGCAGTGCGACCGGAAAGCGGGGGGGCTACGAGCAGTACTTC. Amino acid sequence: CASSATGKRGGYEQYF.

This chain links TRBV7-9 with TRBJ2-2; 11 positions agree with TRBD2. Germline CDR1 and CDR2: SEHNR and FQNEAQ (reference sequence). V was pared by 6 bases and J by 1 base, with 4 bases of the junction left unmatched. CDR3 length equals 16 residues. CDR3: CASRPGLAENTGELFF. For the CDR3, the DNA is TGTGCCAGCAGACCGGGACTAGCGGAGAACACCGGGGAGCTGTTTTTT.

The chain employs TRBV2 and TRBJ2-6; TRBD2 is a possible D gene (6 bases). The CDR3 has 20 residues. Trimming stripped 11 bases from V and 2 bases from J, with 31 bases between. The germline gives CDR1 SNHLY, CDR2 FYNNEI. The CDR3 DNA follows: TGTGCCTACCTAGACGGCGGCAAAAGTATACTAGCTACTGGGGCCAACGTCCTGACTTTC. This encodes CAYLDGGKSILATGANVLTF.

The chain joins TRBV10-2 to TRBJ2-1; 10 bases agree with TRBD2. After removal of 5 bases from V and 4 bases from J, the junction contained 2 bases not matched to a gene. The length of the CDR3 is 14 residues. From germline, CDR1 is WSHSY and CDR2 SAAADI. DNA of the CDR3: TGCGCCAGCAGTAATAGCGGGAGGTACAATGAGCAGTTCTTC. This sequence encodes CASSNSGRYNEQFF.

The chain is built from TRBV27 and TRBJ1-5, with D perhaps TRBD1 (6 bases). CDR3 size: 13 residues. Germline-derived CDR1 and CDR2 are MNHEY and SMNVEV (reference sequence). V gave up 0 bases and J gave up 7 bases, with 7 bases separating them. CDR3 sequence (DNA): TGTGCCAGCAGTTTATCGGGGGCCCAGCCCCAGCATTTT. Its translation is CASSLSGAQPQHF.

The chain couples TRBV6-5 to TRBJ2-5; TRBD2 might be the D (6 bases). Per germline, CDR1 MNHEY and CDR2 SVGAGI. The V end was cut by 6 bases, the J end by 5 bases, with 13 bases between. The length of the CDR3 is 13 residues. CDR3 residues: CASSLDYLETQYF. CDR3 in DNA: TGTGCCAGCAGCCTGGACTACTTGGAGACCCAGTACTTC.

The genes are TRBV6-5 and TRBJ2-3; 9 bases line up with TRBD1. The CDR3 runs to 15 residues. After removal of 6 bases from V and 4 bases from J, the junction contained 8 bases not matched to a gene. Germline V gives CDR1 MNHEY, CDR2 SVGAGI. In nucleotides, the CDR3 is TGTGCCAGCAGCGCGACAGGGGGAAAGGCAGATACGCAGTATTTT. As protein: CASSATGGKADTQYF.

The chain joins TRBV21-1 to TRBJ2-7; the table names TRBD1, a call not compared with the DNA. TRBV21-1 corresponds to a pseudogene. This CDR3 has 17 amino acids. This CDR3 reads CASSTDITGTDLPEQYF. The DNA for the CDR3 is TGTGCCAGCAGCACGGATATAACCGGGACAGATCTACCCGAGCAGTACTTC.

The rearrangement joins TRBV5-4 to TRBJ2-2; 11 bases align to TRBD2. Germline V gene sequence: CDR1 SGHNT, CDR2 YYREEE (reference sequence). V trimming: 2 bases; J trimming: 4 bases; junction bases outside the gene matches: 13. The CDR3 length is 19 residues. The chain's CDR3 is CASSFLSLAGGLGTGELFF. Written as DNA, the CDR3 is TGTGCCAGCAGCTTCCTTTCATTAGCGGGAGGGCTCGGCACCGGGGAGCTGTTTTTT. Complete variable domain (other parts from reference TRBV5-4 and TRBJ2-2): ETGVTQSPTHLIKTRGQQVTLRCSSQSGHNTVSWYQQALGQGPQFIFQYYREEENGRGNFPPRFSGLQFPNYSSELNVNALELDDSALYLCASSFLSLAGGLGTGELFFGEGSRLTVL.

The rearrangement links TRBV5-4 to TRBJ2-3; 7 bases fit TRBD2. The CDR3 contains 16 residues. V lost 4 bases and J lost 2; bases outside the gene matches: 10. Germline values: CDR1 SGHNT, CDR2 YYREEE (reference sequence). The CDR3: CASSIGLVGLTDTQYF. The CDR3 nucleotides are TGTGCCAGCAGCATCGGACTAGTGGGACTCACAGATACGCAGTATTTT.

The chain joins TRBV1 to TRBJ2-5; no DNA check was done on the table's D call, TRBD2. TRBV1 is a recognized pseudogene. The CDR3 has 18 amino acids. For the CDR3, the DNA is TGCACCAGCAGCAGCAGGCTAGCGGGAGGAGGGGGACAAGAGACCCAGTACTTC. This sequence encodes CTSSSRLAGGGGQETQYF.